The clone carrying this T cell receptor (beta chain) came up once. The data were produced by immunoSEQ multiplex PCR, yet TCRdb's version contains in-frame clones alone and is incomplete. The sample yields around 78,000 clones, roughly 87% seen once. The data were obtained in a study of blood T cell repertoires in COVID-19. Trimming pared 6 bases from V and 1 base from J, leaving 4 bases between. Germline V lookup: CDR1 SNHLY, CDR2 FYNNEI. This CDR3 has 13 amino acids. The sequenced sample was peripheral blood. The sequence came from a woman between 45 and 65 years old in a cohort sampled during active COVID-19. V gene TRBV2 combines with J gene TRBJ2-6; D is ambiguous. In nucleotides, the CDR3 is TGTGCCAGCAGCAGGTCTGGGGCCAACGTCCTGACTTTC. It encodes CASSRSGANVLTF.